A single sample is the source of the 18 T cell receptor beta chains below, sequenced in a study of OX40 agonist ivuxolimab in advanced cancers. Produced via immunoSEQ multiplex PCR; TCRdb's table is partial and in-frame only. Among some 41,000 clones, approximately 91% were seen once, and the ten largest hold 19%. This specimen consisted of CD4+ or CD8+ T cells sorted from blood, obtained in a trial of the OX40 agonist ivuxolimab. These receptor sequences come from an adult with an advanced solid tumor such as melanoma, head and neck, liver or kidney cancer.

The chain links TRBV2 to TRBJ2-1; D unclear. The ends were cut back, 7 bases at V and 8 bases at J, with 15 bases in the middle. CDR3 size: 13 residues. Germline CDR1 is SNHLY and CDR2 is FYNNEI. The CDR3 nucleotides are TGTGCCAGCACCCGGGCTATCCCGGATGAGCAGTTCTTC. This translates into CASTRAIPDEQFF.

The chain carries TRBV5-1 and TRBJ1-4; the match to TRBD1 covers 7 bases. Germline-derived CDR1 and CDR2 are SGHRS and YFSETQ. This CDR3 has 16 residues. Germline trimming cut 4 bases from V and 5 bases from J; bases unmatched to any gene: 11. In DNA form, the CDR3 reads TGCGCCAGCAGCAGTTCCCCCGGGACAGAGAATGAAAAACTGTTTTTT. Translation: CASSSSPGTENEKLFF. The full variable domain, in which reference TRBV5-1 and TRBJ1-4 provide the parts outside the CDR3, is KAGVTQTPRYLIKTRGQQVTLSCSPISGHRSVSWYQQTPGQGLQFLFEYFSETQRNKGNFPGRFSGRQFSNSRSEMNVSTLELGDSALYLCASSSSPGTENEKLFFGSGTQLSVL.

The genes are TRBV9 and TRBJ2-7, with TRBD2 matching over 10 bases. V trimming: 0 bases; J trimming: 5 bases; junction bases outside the gene matches: 5. The CDR3 spans 15 residues. The V gene's germline CDR1 is SGDLS and CDR2 YYNGEE. The DNA of the CDR3 is TGTGCCAGCAGCGTAGGGGCTAGCGGGAGCAACGAGCAGTACTTC. It translates to CASSVGASGSNEQYF.

This clone was observed a few times. The rearrangement uses TRBV5-6 and TRBJ2-5; D assignment may be TRBD1 or TRBD2 (5 bases each). The J call may not be correct, given that the DNA end is closer to TRBJ2-7. This CDR3 is 15 amino acids long. CDR1 and CDR2 (germline): SGHDT, YYEEEE. CDR3 loop: CASSSAGRGSYEQYF. The DNA of the CDR3 is TGTGCCAGCAGCTCGGCAGGGCGAGGGTCCTACGAGCAGTACTTC.

In this sample, this clone turned up a few times. CDR3 loop: CASSQDRDRVLDEQFF. Written as DNA, the CDR3 is TGTGCCAGCAGCCAAGACCGGGACAGGGTTCTCGATGAGCAGTTCTTC. The J gene is TRBJ2-1, the V gene TRBV4-2; 9 nucleotides align to TRBD1. CDR1 is LGHNA and CDR2 is YNFKEQ in the germline V gene. Trimming cost V 0 bases and J 8 bases; bases outside gene matches: 8. This CDR3 is built from 16 residues.

The J gene is TRBJ2-7, the V gene TRBV4-1; a weak D match, TRBD2 (5 bases). CDR1 and CDR2 from the germline V gene are MGHRA and YSYEKL. Trimming left V 1 base short and J 3 bases short, with 13 bases between. The CDR3 spans 15 residues. CDR3 protein: CASSQGRNTFYEQYF. CDR3 nucleotide sequence: TGCGCCAGCAGCCAAGGGAGGAATACCTTCTACGAGCAGTACTTC.

The chain carries TRBV9 and TRBJ2-2; D is ambiguous. Trimming took 2 bases from V and 3 from J, leaving 2 bases between them. The CDR3 totals 12 residues. Germline V CDR1 and CDR2: SGDLS, YYNGEE. The CDR3 bases are TGTGCCAGCAGCGTCTACACCGGGGAGCTGTTTTTT. It is translated as CASSVYTGELFF.

The V and J genes are TRBV4-1 and TRBJ2-1, with 8 bases that match TRBD1. The CDR3 contains 17 residues. V gave up 0 bases and J gave up 3 bases; unmatched junction bases: 7. CDR1 MGHRA and CDR2 YSYEKL come from the germline V gene. CDR3 in DNA: TGCGCCAGCAGCCAAGAGTGGGGACAGGCGATCTACAATGAGCAGTTCTTC. It yields the protein CASSQEWGQAIYNEQFF.

This clone is large in the sample. The genes are TRBV27 and TRBJ1-2, with D hard to call. The CDR3 contains 15 residues. V was trimmed by 0 bases and J by 7 bases, leaving 15 bases between them. The germline gives CDR1 MNHEY, CDR2 SMNVEV (reference sequence). The CDR3 DNA reads TGTGCCAGCAGTTTATCTGCCAGTAGCGTGTTTGGCTACACCTTC. This encodes CASSLSASSVFGYTF.

The chain carries TRBV9 and TRBJ1-1; D is perhaps TRBD1 (6 bases). From germline, CDR1 is SGDLS and CDR2 YYNGEE. Trimming stripped 1 base from V and 1 base from J, with 11 bases between. The CDR3 has 15 amino acids. The CDR3 loop reads CASSVSGGENTEAFF. The CDR3 DNA reads as TGTGCCAGCAGCGTAAGCGGGGGCGAGAACACTGAAGCTTTCTTT. Combining the CDR3 with reference TRBV9 and TRBJ1-1 gives the whole variable domain DSGVTQTPKHLITATGQRVTLRCSPRSGDLSVYWYQQSLDQGLQFLIQYYNGEERAKGNILERFSAQQFPDLHSELNLSSLELGDSALYFCASSVSGGENTEAFFGQGTRLTVV.

Only a few counts were recorded for this clone. The rearrangement links TRBV28 to TRBJ1-5, with 9 bases that match TRBD1. J lost 10 bases, V lost 4 bases, and 8 bases had no gene match. Germline assignment: CDR1 MDHEN and CDR2 SYDVKM. The CDR3 sequence is 14 residues long. This CDR3 reads CASSSTGGTSPQHF. Here the CDR3 DNA reads TGTGCCAGCAGTTCCACAGGGGGCACGTCCCCCCAGCATTTT.

This clone was recorded a few times. The V gene is TRBV2, the J gene TRBJ1-5; D remains ambiguous. Trimming pared 1 base from V and 7 bases from J, leaving 8 bases between. CDR3 length: 13 amino acids. Germline loops: CDR1 SNHLY, CDR2 FYNNEI. CDR3 in amino acids: CASSEEQPQPQHF. As DNA, the CDR3 is TGTGCCAGCAGTGAAGAACAGCCCCAGCCCCAGCATTTT.

The gene calls are TRBV27 and TRBJ2-7; D may match TRBD1 or TRBD2 (6 bases each). V was shortened by 3 bases and J by 7 bases, with 13 bases between the two germline ends. This CDR3 spans 13 amino acids. The germline V gene encodes CDR1 MNHEY and CDR2 SMNVEV (reference sequence). The CDR3 sequence is CASSFPGAGEQYF. The CDR3 DNA is TGTGCCAGCAGTTTTCCGGGGGCGGGTGAGCAGTACTTC.

The chain employs TRBV14 and TRBJ1-2, with TRBD1 as a possible D gene (5 bases). This CDR3 is built from 16 residues. The germline gives CDR1 SGHDN, CDR2 FVKESK. Trimming cost V 4 bases and J 8 bases, with 23 bases left between them. The CDR3 DNA reads TGTGCCAGCAGCCTTCAGAGGGGCAGCCTGGCGCAGGGCTACACCTTC. This sequence encodes CASSLQRGSLAQGYTF.

This chain uses TRBV5-6 with TRBJ2-5, with D unresolved. V was trimmed by 0 bases and J by 5 bases, leaving 11 bases between them. The CDR3 runs 14 residues. From germline, CDR1 is SGHDT and CDR2 YYEEEE. CDR3 protein: CASSLAELGETQYF. The CDR3 DNA follows: TGTGCCAGCAGCTTGGCGGAGTTAGGGGAGACCCAGTACTTC.

The CDR3: CASSGINSGANVLTF. The CDR3 DNA reads TGTGCCAGCAGTGGGATAAACTCTGGGGCCAACGTCCTGACTTTC. The chain links TRBV2 to TRBJ2-6; D unclear. The CDR3 has 15 residues. The V and J ends lost 4 bases and 0 bases respectively, with 7 bases between them. Germline CDR1 SNHLY, CDR2 FYNNEI.

The chain links TRBV7-8 to TRBJ2-1; TRBD2 is a possible D gene (5 bases). The V end was cut by 3 bases, the J end by 7 bases, with 16 bases between. Germline V gene sequence: CDR1 SGHVS, CDR2 FQNEAQ. This CDR3 has 15 amino acids. CDR3 sequence reads: CASSFAGGPLNEQFF. CDR3 bases: TGTGCCAGCAGCTTCGCGGGCGGGCCTTTGAATGAGCAGTTCTTC.

This chain uses TRBV30 with TRBJ2-5; no firm D call. Trimming removed 4 bases from V and 2 bases from J, with 8 bases in between. The CDR3 is 12 residues long. Germline V lookup: CDR1 GTSNPN, CDR2 SVGIG (reference sequence). The CDR3: CAWTGLQETQYF. The CDR3 nucleotides read TGTGCCTGGACAGGCCTGCAAGAGACCCAGTACTTC. The complete variable domain, with remaining parts taken from reference TRBV30 and TRBJ2-5, reads SQTIHQWPATLVQPVGSPLSLECTVEGTSNPNLYWYRQAAGRGLQLLFYSVGIGQISSEVPQNLSASRPQDRQFILSSKKLLLSDSGFYLCAWTGLQETQYFGPGTRLLVL.